The 20 T cell receptor beta chains below all came from one sample that was sequenced in a study of beta chain features in type 1 diabetes. The whole isolated RNA underwent reverse transcription, so sequencing captured expressed TCRB transcripts. The method was immunoSEQ multiplex PCR; TCRdb's version includes in-frame clones alone and lacks a portion of them. The top ten hold roughly 0.4% of the sample, which has 15,000 to 20,000 clones, approximately 50% seen once. The sequenced sample consisted of stem cell memory CD4+ T cells from blood. The receptors stem from a man between 18 and 35 years old in good health.

This chain connects TRBV7-2 to TRBJ1-3; TRBD1 matches 7 bases. Germline V gene data show CDR1 as SGHTA and CDR2 as FQGNSA. Germline trimming cut 5 bases from V and 4 bases from J; bases unmatched to any gene: 11. This CDR3 region has 16 residues. This CDR3 is CASSRMGQIGGNTIYF. The CDR3 nucleotides are TGTGCCAGCAGCCGTATGGGACAGATAGGCGGAAACACCATATATTTT.

This clone occurred a few times. The chain has TRBV11-2 and TRBJ2-5; TRBD1 might be the D (6 bases). Germline V gives CDR1 SGHAT, CDR2 FQNNGV. The CDR3 sequence is 14 residues long. Trimming took 1 base from V and 2 from J, leaving 8 bases between them. CDR3 sequence reads: CASSLATGQETQYF. In nucleotides, the CDR3 is TGTGCCAGCAGCTTAGCAACAGGGCAAGAGACCCAGTACTTC.

The chain recombines TRBV10-3 with TRBJ2-1; TRBD1 might be the D (8 bases). This CDR3 comprises 14 residues. The germline V gene encodes CDR1 ENHRY and CDR2 SYGVKD. V lost 2 bases to trimming and J lost 7 bases, with 12 bases between them. This chain's CDR3 is CAISEGQGGNEQFF. The CDR3 coding sequence is TGTGCCATCAGTGAGGGACAGGGAGGGAATGAGCAGTTCTTC.

The V gene is TRBV7-2, the J gene TRBJ1-3, with TRBD1 matching over 7 bases. CDR3 length: 16 amino acids. Germline V lookup: CDR1 SGHTA, CDR2 FQGNSA. V dropped 5 bases and J dropped 0; count of bases not matched to a gene: 7. The CDR3: CASSTGQLSSGNTIYF. CDR3 in DNA: TGTGCCAGCAGCACGGGACAGTTAAGCTCTGGAAACACCATATATTTT.

The V call is TRBV6-1, the J call TRBJ1-2; D gene ambiguous. The CDR3 spans 15 residues. Germline loops: CDR1 MNHNS, CDR2 SASEGT. V lost 6 bases to trimming and J lost 0 bases, with 14 bases between them. The CDR3 reads CASSSVIGANYGYTF. CDR3 DNA: TGTGCCAGCAGCTCCGTCATCGGAGCTAACTATGGCTACACCTTC.

The rearrangement joins TRBV18 to TRBJ2-6; D perhaps matches TRBD1 (6 bases). Trimming pared 2 bases from V and 4 bases from J, leaving 15 bases between. Germline assignment: CDR1 KGHSH and CDR2 LQKENI. CDR3 length: 17 amino acids. As DNA, the CDR3 is TGTGCCAGCTCACCATACAGGGAGCCCGCGGGGGCCAACGTCCTGACTTTC. Translating gives CASSPYREPAGANVLTF.

This clone was found once. The J gene is TRBJ2-7, the V gene TRBV5-6, with D perhaps matching TRBD2 (6 bases). From germline, CDR1 is SGHDT and CDR2 YYEEEE. The CDR3 sequence is 16 residues long. V lost 4 bases to trimming and J lost 1 base, with 18 bases between them. CDR3 in amino acids: CASSLPGRDRSYEQYF. Here the CDR3 DNA reads TGTGCCAGCAGCCTACCGGGGCGGGATAGATCCTACGAGCAGTACTTC.

The chain carries TRBV14 and TRBJ2-3; 8 bases line up with TRBD2. This CDR3 is built from 15 residues. Germline V gives CDR1 SGHDN, CDR2 FVKESK. V dropped 5 bases and J dropped 5; count of bases not matched to a gene: 9. CDR3 in DNA: TGTGCCAGCAGCTTCCAGAGCGGGAGTCTAGATACGCAGTATTTT. Its protein product is CASSFQSGSLDTQYF.

The chain couples TRBV11-3 to TRBJ2-3, with TRBD1 identical over 7 bases. In germline, CDR1 is SGHNT, CDR2 YENEEA. The CDR3 runs 15 residues. Trimming took 3 bases from V and 0 from J; bases not matched to a gene: 3. In nucleotides, the CDR3 is TGTGCCAGCAGCTTTGGGACAGCTAGCACAGATACGCAGTATTTT. Residues: CASSFGTASTDTQYF.

This clone came up a few times. The V and J genes are TRBV28 and TRBJ1-1; TRBD1 is a possible D gene (6 bases). Per germline, CDR1 MDHEN and CDR2 SYDVKM. The V end lost 1 base, the J end lost 1 base, and 7 bases lay between the germline ends. CDR3 size: 14 residues. The CDR3 bases are TGTGCCAGCAGTTTATCACAGGGGAACACTGAAGCTTTCTTT. It translates to CASSLSQGNTEAFF.

The V gene is TRBV7-2, the J gene TRBJ2-6, with 9 bases lining up with TRBD1. With V trimmed by 6 bases and J by 3 bases, 9 bases remained unmatched. The germline CDR1 and CDR2 sequences are SGHTA and FQGNSA. The CDR3 is made up of 17 amino acids. CDR3 nucleotides: TGTGCCAGCAGGGCGACAGGGGGAGATGGTGGGGCCAACGTCCTGACTTTC. It translates to CASRATGGDGGANVLTF.

The chain combines TRBV5-6 with TRBJ2-5, with TRBD1 identical over 10 bases. CDR1 is SGHDT, CDR2 YYEEEE, per germline. The V segment lost 4 bases and the J segment 4 bases; nucleotides outside the gene matches: 1. The CDR3 covers 13 residues. CDR3 in amino acids: CASSRQGAETQYF. The CDR3 coding sequence is TGTGCCAGCAGCCGACAGGGGGCAGAGACCCAGTACTTC. Supplemented by reference TRBV5-6 and TRBJ2-5, the full variable domain reads DAGVTQSPTHLIKTRGQQVTLRCSPKSGHDTVSWYQQALGQGPQFIFQYYEEEERQRGNFPDRFSGHQFPNYSSELNVNALLLGDSALYLCASSRQGAETQYFGPGTRLLVL.

This clone was observed a handful of times. The V and J genes are TRBV6-1 and TRBJ2-1, with 8 bases matching TRBD1. This CDR3 is 17 amino acids long. Per the germline V gene, CDR1 is MNHNS and CDR2 is SASEGT. Germline trimming cut 6 bases from V and 0 bases from J; bases unmatched to any gene: 10. CDR3 bases: TGTGCCAGCAGAGAAATTCAGGGGGCAAGCTCCTACAATGAGCAGTTCTTC. It translates to CASREIQGASSYNEQFF.

In this sample, this clone turned up once. One end of the junction does not line up with germline, which may come from a read error. The chain has TRBV7-7 and TRBJ1-4, with D tentatively TRBD1 (5 bases). CDR1 and CDR2 from the germline V gene are SSHAT and FNYEAQ (reference sequence). This CDR3 has 17 amino acids. The chain's CDR3 is CASSLGNSGSGAEKLFF. The CDR3 DNA reads as TGTGCTAGCAGCTTAGGAAATTCAGGGAGCGGGGCTGAAAAACTGTTTTTT.

The chain has TRBV27 and TRBJ1-1; 8 positions match TRBD1. Germline CDR1 is MNHEY and CDR2 is SMNVEV (reference sequence). The ends lost 5 bases at V and 0 bases at J; junction bases unmatched: 2. The CDR3 covers 14 residues. The CDR3 here is CASSDRGMNTEAFF. CDR3 DNA: TGTGCCAGCAGTGACAGGGGCATGAACACTGAAGCTTTCTTT.

This chain connects TRBV6-1 to TRBJ2-1; D gene uncertain. Trimming pared 3 bases from V and 5 bases from J, leaving 14 bases between. Germline V gives CDR1 MNHNS, CDR2 SASEGT. This CDR3 has 15 amino acids. In nucleotides, the CDR3 is TGTGCCAGCAGTGATAGCTGGTCACGACACAATGAGCAGTTCTTC. This codes for CASSDSWSRHNEQFF.

This chain links TRBV6-5 with TRBJ1-2; 9 nucleotides match TRBD1. The length of the CDR3 is 14 residues. V shed 5 bases and J 4 bases; nucleotides not matched to a gene: 5. CDR1 is MNHEY and CDR2 is SVGAGI in the germline V gene. The CDR3 protein is CASSPGQGLYGYTF. CDR3 DNA: TGTGCCAGCAGTCCGGGACAGGGTCTCTATGGCTACACCTTC.

The chain links TRBV7-2 to TRBJ2-1; D unclear. V lost 10 bases, J lost 0 bases, and 4 bases lay in between. Germline V gene sequence: CDR1 SGHTA, CDR2 FQGNSA. The CDR3 length is 11 residues. This CDR3 is CATSSYNEQFF. CDR3 DNA sequence: TGTGCCACTAGCTCCTACAATGAGCAGTTCTTC.

In this sample, this clone turned up a few times. The gene calls are TRBV5-6 and TRBJ2-6, with 10 bases matching TRBD1. CDR1 is SGHDT, CDR2 YYEEEE, per germline. The ends lost 4 bases at V and 4 bases at J; junction bases unmatched: 11. This CDR3 is built from 18 residues. The CDR3 nucleotides are TGTGCCAGCAGCACGCAAAGGGGACAGGGGCTCGGGGCCAACGTCCTGACTTTC. Translating gives CASSTQRGQGLGANVLTF. The variable domain in full, with the rest retrieved from reference TRBV5-6 and TRBJ2-6, is DAGVTQSPTHLIKTRGQQVTLRCSPKSGHDTVSWYQQALGQGPQFIFQYYEEEERQRGNFPDRFSGHQFPNYSSELNVNALLLGDSALYLCASSTQRGQGLGANVLTFGAGSRLTVL.

The chain recombines TRBV7-2 with TRBJ2-5; 11 nucleotides line up with TRBD2. The closer fit of TRBJ2-7 to the DNA end suggests the J call may be wrong. This CDR3 is 15 amino acids long. Germline V gene data show CDR1 as SGHTA and CDR2 as FQGNSA. The DNA for the CDR3 is TGTGCCACACAATTAGCGGGAGGGCCCTCCTACGAGCAGTACTTC. Translation: CATQLAGGPSYEQYF.